The present T cell receptor beta chain was sequenced within a study of OX40 agonist ivuxolimab in advanced cancers. On the study more broadly: Ivuxolimab doses were 0.01, 0.1, 0.3, 1.5, 3 or 10 mg/kg every 2 weeks.

The CDR3 is 18 residues long. Germline-derived CDR1 and CDR2 are LNHDA and SQIVND (reference sequence). Trimming took 3 bases from V and 7 from J, leaving 27 bases between them. TCRdb keeps only in-frame clones here, not all; method: immunoSEQ multiplex PCR. The data contain about 50,000 clones, over 75% of them singletons. The sequences come from CD4+ or CD8+ T cells sorted from blood, collected in a trial of the OX40 agonist ivuxolimab. This chain joins TRBV19 and TRBJ1-1, with D perhaps TRBD1 (6 bases). The sequence derives from an adult with an advanced solid tumor such as melanoma, head and neck, liver or kidney cancer. The chain's CDR3 is CASSIPSVNRGGAVEAFF. The CDR3 DNA follows: TGTGCCAGTAGTATCCCCTCCGTTAACCGCGGGGGGGCTGTTGAAGCTTTCTTT.